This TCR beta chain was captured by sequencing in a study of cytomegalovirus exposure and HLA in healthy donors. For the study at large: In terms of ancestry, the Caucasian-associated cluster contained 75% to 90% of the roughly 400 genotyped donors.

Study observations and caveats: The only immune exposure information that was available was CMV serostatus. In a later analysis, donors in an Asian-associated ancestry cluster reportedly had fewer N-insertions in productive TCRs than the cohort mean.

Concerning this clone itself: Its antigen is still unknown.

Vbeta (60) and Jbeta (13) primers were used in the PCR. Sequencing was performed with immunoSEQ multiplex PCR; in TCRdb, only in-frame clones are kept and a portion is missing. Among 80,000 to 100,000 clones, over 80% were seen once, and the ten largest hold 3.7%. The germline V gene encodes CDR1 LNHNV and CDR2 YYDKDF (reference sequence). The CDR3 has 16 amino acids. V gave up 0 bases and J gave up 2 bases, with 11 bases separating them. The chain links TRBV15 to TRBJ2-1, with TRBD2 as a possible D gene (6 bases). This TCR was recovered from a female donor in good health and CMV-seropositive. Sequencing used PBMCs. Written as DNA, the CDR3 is TGTGCCACCAGCAGAGATCGGGGGAACACCTACAATGAGCAGTTCTTC. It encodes CATSRDRGNTYNEQFF.